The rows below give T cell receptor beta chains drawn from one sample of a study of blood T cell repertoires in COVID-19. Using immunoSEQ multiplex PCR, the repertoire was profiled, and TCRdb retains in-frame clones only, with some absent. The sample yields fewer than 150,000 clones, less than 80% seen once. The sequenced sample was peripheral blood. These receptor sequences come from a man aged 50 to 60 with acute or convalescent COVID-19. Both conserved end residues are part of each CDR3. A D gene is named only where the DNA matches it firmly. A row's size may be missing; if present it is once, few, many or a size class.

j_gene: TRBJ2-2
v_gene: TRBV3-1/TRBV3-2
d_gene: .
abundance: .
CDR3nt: TGTGCCAGCAGCCAAGTAGGGAGACAGGCGAACACCGGGGAGCTGTTTTTT
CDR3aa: CASSQVGRQANTGELFF

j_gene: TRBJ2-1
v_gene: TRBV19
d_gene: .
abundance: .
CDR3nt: TGTGCCAGTATCAGAGGGGGGGGACGGGATGAGCAGTTCTTC
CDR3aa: CASIRGGGRDEQFF

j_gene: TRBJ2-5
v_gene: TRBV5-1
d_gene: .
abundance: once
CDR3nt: TGCGCCAGCAGCTTGGGAGGGAACCAAGAGACCCAGTACTTC
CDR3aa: CASSLGGNQETQYF

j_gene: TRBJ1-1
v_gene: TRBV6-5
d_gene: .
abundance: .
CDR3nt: TGTGCCAGCAGTTATGACGCAGTACTACTGAACACTGAAGCTTTCTTT
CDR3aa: CASSYDAVLLNTEAFF

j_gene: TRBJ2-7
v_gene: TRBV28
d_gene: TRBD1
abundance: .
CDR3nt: TGTGCCAGCAGTTCTTCTGGGGAACAGGGGGCCTACGAGCAGTACTTC
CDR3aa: CASSSSGEQGAYEQYF

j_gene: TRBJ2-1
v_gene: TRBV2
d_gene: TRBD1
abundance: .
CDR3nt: TGTGCCAGCAGTGACTGGGACAGGGGGTCCAATGAGCAGTTCTTC
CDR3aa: CASSDWDRGSNEQFF

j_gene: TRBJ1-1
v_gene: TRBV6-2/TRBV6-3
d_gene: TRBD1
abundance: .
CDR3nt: TGTGCCAGCAGCTGGGGACAGACCACTGAAGCTTTCTTT
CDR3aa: CASSWGQTTEAFF

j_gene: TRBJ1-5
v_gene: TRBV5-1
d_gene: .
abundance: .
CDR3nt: TGCGCCAGCAGCCCCGAGGGTGCGGGCAATCAGCCCCAGCATTTT
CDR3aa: CASSPEGAGNQPQHF

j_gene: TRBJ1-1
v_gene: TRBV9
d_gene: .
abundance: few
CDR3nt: TGTGCCAGCAGCGTGGAGTTAAACTCTGGCCAGGGGGCTTTCTTT
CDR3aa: CASSVELNSGQGAFF

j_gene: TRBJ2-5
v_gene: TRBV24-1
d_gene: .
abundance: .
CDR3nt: TGTGCCACCAGTGATTCTGCAGGCTTCCAAGAGACCCAGTACTTC
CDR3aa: CATSDSAGFQETQYF

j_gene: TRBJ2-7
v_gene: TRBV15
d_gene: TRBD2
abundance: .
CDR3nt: TGTGCCACCAGCAGAGACGGGAGGGGCTACGAGCAGTACTTC
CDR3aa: CATSRDGRGYEQYF

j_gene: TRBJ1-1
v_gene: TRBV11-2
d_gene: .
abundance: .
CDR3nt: TGTGCCACCCGGGAGGGGTTCCAAAACACTGAAGCTTTCTTT
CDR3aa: CATREGFQNTEAFF

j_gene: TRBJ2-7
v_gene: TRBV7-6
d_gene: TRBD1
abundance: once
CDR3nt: TGTGCCAGCAGCTTAGGGACAGGAAACTACGAGCAGTACTTC
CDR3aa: CASSLGTGNYEQYF

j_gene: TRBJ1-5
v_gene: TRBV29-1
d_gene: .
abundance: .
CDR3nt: TGCAGCGTTGAAGGCGATAACCAGCCCCAGCATTTT
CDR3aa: CSVEGDNQPQHF

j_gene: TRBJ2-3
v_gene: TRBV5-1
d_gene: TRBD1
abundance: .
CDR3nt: TGCGCCAGCAGCTTGGGTATGACAGGGTTCGCAGATACGCAGTATTTT
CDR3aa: CASSLGMTGFADTQYF

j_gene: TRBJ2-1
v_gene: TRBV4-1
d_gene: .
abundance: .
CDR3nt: TGCGCCAGCAGCCAAGCCTCCGGTGGTGAGCAGTTCTTC
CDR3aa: CASSQASGGEQFF

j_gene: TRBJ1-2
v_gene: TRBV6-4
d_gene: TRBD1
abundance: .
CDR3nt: TGTGCCAGCAGAGAGACCGGGACAGCCTATGGCTACACCTTC
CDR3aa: CASRETGTAYGYTF

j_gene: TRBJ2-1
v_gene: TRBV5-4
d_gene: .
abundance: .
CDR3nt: TGTGCCAGCAGCCCGGACAGCTCCTCCTACAATGAGCAGTTCTTC
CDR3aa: CASSPDSSSYNEQFF

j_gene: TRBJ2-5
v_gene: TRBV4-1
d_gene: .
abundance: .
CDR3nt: TGCGCCAGCAGCCAAGATAGTGCGAAGACCCAGTACTTC
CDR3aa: CASSQDSAKTQYF

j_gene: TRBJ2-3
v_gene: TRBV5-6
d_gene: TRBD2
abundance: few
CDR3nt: TGTGCCAGCAGCCCCGGACTAGCGGGGGGAGATACGCAGTATTTT
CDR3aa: CASSPGLAGGDTQYF

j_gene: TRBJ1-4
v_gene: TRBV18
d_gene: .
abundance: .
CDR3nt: TGTGCCAGCTCACCATCGGGGAATGAAAAACTGTTTTTT
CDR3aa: CASSPSGNEKLFF

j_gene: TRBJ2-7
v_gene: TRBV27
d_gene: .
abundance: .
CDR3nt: TGTGCCAGCAGTTTATTTGGGGGCGCCTACGAGCAGTACTTC
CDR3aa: CASSLFGGAYEQYF

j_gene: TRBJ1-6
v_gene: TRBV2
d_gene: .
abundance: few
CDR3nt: TGTGCCAGCGCGGGGGGCATTTATAATTCACCCCTCCACTTT
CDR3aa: CASAGGIYNSPLHF

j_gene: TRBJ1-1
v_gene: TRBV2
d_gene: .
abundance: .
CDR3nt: TGTGCCAGCAGTGAAGTGGTTTATATCGGAGCTTTCTTT
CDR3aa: CASSEVVYIGAFF

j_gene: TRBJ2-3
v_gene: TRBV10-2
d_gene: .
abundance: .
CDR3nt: TGCGCCAGCAGTGACGCACGCCCCAACGGGGCAGATACGCAGTATTTT
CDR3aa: CASSDARPNGADTQYF

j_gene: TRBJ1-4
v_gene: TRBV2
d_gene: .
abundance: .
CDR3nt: TGTGCCAGCAGCGGGACAAGCATGGAAAAACTGTTTTTT
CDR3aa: CASSGTSMEKLFF

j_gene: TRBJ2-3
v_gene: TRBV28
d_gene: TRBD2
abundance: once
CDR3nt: TGTGCCAGCAGTTTGGGAGGCGGCAGGACTCAGCGGGAGGGACGCACAGATACGCAGTATTTT
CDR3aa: CASSLGGGRTQREGRTDTQYF

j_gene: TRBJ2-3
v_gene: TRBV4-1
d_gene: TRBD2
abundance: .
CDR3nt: TGCGCCAGCAGCCATCCCAGCGGGGGAACAGATACGCAGTATTTT
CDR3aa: CASSHPSGGTDTQYF

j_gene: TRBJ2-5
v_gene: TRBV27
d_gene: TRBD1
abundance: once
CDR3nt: TGTGCCAGCAGTCAAGGGACAGCGCAAGAGACCCAGTACTTC
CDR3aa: CASSQGTAQETQYF